Following are 4 T cell receptor beta chains from one sample sequenced in a study of T cell repertoires in cytomegalovirus infection. Each CDR3 protein is one row after TCRdb ran MiXCR on the reads. The sample records about 150,000 distinct CDR3 sequences, about a quarter being singletons. The specimen was PBMCs. Receptor source: a human donor in good health (CMV status not recorded). Some clones in this sample may be carry-over from other donors' samples.

This clonotype came up a few times. CDR3 nucleotides: TGCAGCGTGGAGACAGGGGCAGGGGAGCAGTACTTC. It codes for CSVETGAGEQYF. The chain is built from TRBV29-1 and TRBJ2-7; 8 bases fit TRBD1. Per the germline V gene, CDR1 is SQVTM and CDR2 is ANQGSEA. The V gene end was trimmed by 6 bases and the J gene end by 7 bases; junction bases not matched to a gene: 8. This CDR3 has 12 residues.

V gene TRBV30 combines with J gene TRBJ1-2, with 8 bases lining up with TRBD1. V lost 2 bases, J lost 8 bases, and 7 bases stayed unmatched. This CDR3 has 13 residues. Germline V gene data show CDR1 as GTSNPN and CDR2 as SVGIG (reference sequence). The CDR3 here is CAWSPTGGGGYTF. The CDR3 nucleotides read TGTGCCTGGAGTCCTACAGGGGGTGGAGGCTACACCTTC.

This chain uses TRBV19 with TRBJ2-6; weak D call: TRBD1 (5 bases). The CDR3 length is 18 residues. Germline values: CDR1 LNHDA, CDR2 SQIVND (reference sequence). Trimming pared 4 bases from V and 0 bases from J, leaving 16 bases between. This CDR3 reads CASSTLQALSSGANVLTF. The CDR3 DNA sequence: TGTGCCAGTAGTACGTTACAGGCCTTGAGCTCTGGGGCCAACGTCCTGACTTTC.

The chain is built from TRBV20-1 and TRBJ2-7, with TRBD1 matching 8 bases. The junction had 7 bases not matched to a gene; V was cut back by 3 bases and J by 3 bases. CDR3 length: 14 residues. Germline V gives CDR1 DFQATT, CDR2 SNEGSKA (reference sequence). The CDR3 spells CSARPRTGHYEQYF. CDR3 DNA: TGCAGTGCTAGGCCCAGGACAGGGCACTACGAGCAGTACTTC.